What follows is one T cell receptor beta chain and its context. RNA was extracted with the RNeasy kit, and a quantity of roughly 0.5 to 1 ug was reverse transcribed using random hexamers. TCRdb analysed the immunoSEQ multiplex PCR reads with MiXCR anew, one entry per CDR3 protein. The sample contains fewer than 250,000 distinct CDR3 sequences, 93% of which appear only once. The data originate from a study of CD8 T cells in Susac syndrome. CDR1 is MNHNS and CDR2 is SASEGT in the germline V gene. The CDR3 contains 15 residues. The ends were cut back, 0 bases at V and 7 bases at J, with 15 bases in the middle.

This TCR was recovered from a human donor in good health. The sequenced sample consisted of CD4+ T cells from PBMCs. The gene calls are TRBV6-1 and TRBJ2-5, with unresolved D. In nucleotides, the CDR3 is TGTGCCAGCAGTGAAGCTCACGGCTTGACGGGGACCCAGTACTTC. Amino acids: CASSEAHGLTGTQYF.